These 30 T cell receptor beta chains share one sample of origin, sequenced in a study of blood T cell repertoires in COVID-19. The protocol was immunoSEQ multiplex PCR, while the TCRdb copy is restricted to in-frame clones and leaves out a portion. The sample yields over 120,000 clones, around 73% seen once. Source material: peripheral blood. Every receptor here comes from a woman aged 45-59 years with active or convalescent COVID-19.

The chain has TRBV11-3 and TRBJ1-1; possibly TRBD1 for D (5 bases). Trimming took off 3 bases at V and 4 bases at J, with 9 bases between the two ends. Germline V CDR1 and CDR2: SGHNT, YENEEA. This CDR3 contains 13 residues. The CDR3 loop is CASSLSGGTEAFF. In DNA, the CDR3 is TGTGCCAGCAGCTTGTCCGGGGGCACTGAAGCTTTCTTT.

The CDR3 DNA reads TGTGCCAGCAGCGCGCGAGCGGATGAAGATACGCAGTATTTT. This sequence encodes CASSARADEDTQYF. The chain employs TRBV9 and TRBJ2-3; a weak D match, TRBD2 (5 bases). The CDR3 consists of 14 residues. Trimming cost V 3 bases and J 5 bases, with 13 bases left between them. CDR1 is SGDLS and CDR2 is YYNGEE in the germline V gene. The full variable domain, completed using reference TRBV9 and TRBJ2-3, is DSGVTQTPKHLITATGQRVTLRCSPRSGDLSVYWYQQSLDQGLQFLIQYYNGEERAKGNILERFSAQQFPDLHSELNLSSLELGDSALYFCASSARADEDTQYFGPGTRLTVL.

This clone was seen a few times. The chain joins TRBV30 to TRBJ1-3; 8 bases align to TRBD1. The V segment lost 2 bases and the J segment 0 bases; nucleotides outside the gene matches: 6. The CDR3 has 16 residues. CDR1 is GTSNPN and CDR2 is SVGIG in the germline V gene (reference sequence). The CDR3 region is CAWSRGQDRSGNTIYF. CDR3 DNA: TGTGCCTGGAGTCGGGGACAGGACCGCTCTGGAAACACCATATATTTT.

The chain combines TRBV4-1 with TRBJ1-4; D ambiguous. CDR1 and CDR2 (germline): MGHRA, YSYEKL. This CDR3 is built from 18 residues. Between the trimmed V and J ends, which lost 1 base and 5 bases, there was a span of 20 bases. The DNA for the CDR3 is TGCGCCAGCAGCCAAGGGAACCGGGCCCCAGGAGGGAATGAAAAACTGTTTTTT. Residues: CASSQGNRAPGGNEKLFF.

The chain employs TRBV6-5 and TRBJ2-7, with 7 positions matching TRBD2. V was pared by 5 bases and J by 3 bases, with 7 bases of the junction left unmatched. The CDR3 covers 14 residues. Looked up from germline, CDR1 is MNHEY and CDR2 is SVGAGI. In nucleotides, the CDR3 is TGTGCCAGCAGTCCCCTGGGGGGGAACTACGAGCAGTACTTC. Translated, it gives CASSPLGGNYEQYF.

V usage is TRBV29-1 and J usage is TRBJ2-1, with D possibly being TRBD2 (5 bases). Germline CDR1 reads SQVTM; CDR2 reads ANQGSEA. The CDR3 runs 16 residues. V lost 6 bases and J lost 0, with 18 bases in between. DNA for the CDR3: TGCAGCGTCCTGGGCCTAGACTATAGCTCCTACAATGAGCAGTTCTTC. This gives the protein CSVLGLDYSSYNEQFF.

V gene TRBV7-2 combines with J gene TRBJ2-7; 10 bases fit TRBD1. This CDR3 has 14 residues. Germline V lookup: CDR1 SGHTA, CDR2 FQGNSA. V trimming: 3 bases; J trimming: 5 bases; junction bases outside the gene matches: 4. CDR3 amino acids: CASSFDRGLDEQYF. For the CDR3, the DNA is TGTGCCAGCAGCTTTGACAGGGGGCTTGACGAGCAGTACTTC.

The V call is TRBV18, the J call TRBJ2-1, with a possible D match to TRBD1 (6 bases). Germline assignment: CDR1 KGHSH and CDR2 LQKENI. The V and J ends lost 0 bases and 8 bases respectively, with 11 bases between them. CDR3 length: 14 residues. DNA for the CDR3: TGTGCCAGCTCACCACCGACAGGCCATTATGAGCAGTTCTTC. This gives the protein CASSPPTGHYEQFF. Combining the CDR3 with reference TRBV18 and TRBJ2-1 gives the whole variable domain NAGVMQNPRHLVRRRGQEARLRCSPMKGHSHVYWYRQLPEEGLKFMVYLQKENIIDESGMPKERFSAEFPKEGPSILRIQQVVRGDSAAYFCASSPPTGHYEQFFGPGTRLTVL.

This rearrangement joins TRBV3-1 (or the pseudogene TRBV3-2) to TRBJ2-1, with 9 bases lining up with TRBD1. Looked up from germline, CDR1 is LGHDT and CDR2 is YNNKEL (reference sequence). V lost 5 bases, J lost 5 bases, and 7 bases stayed unmatched. CDR3 length: 15 residues. For the CDR3, the DNA is TGTGCCAGCAGCTTGGACAGGGGAGCCCACAATGAGCAGTTCTTC. Translation: CASSLDRGAHNEQFF.

V is TRBV11-2 and J is TRBJ1-2; 12 bases are a match to TRBD1. The V segment lost 2 bases and the J segment 7 bases; nucleotides outside the gene matches: 5. Germline V CDR1 and CDR2: SGHAT, FQNNGV. The CDR3 covers 15 residues. CDR3 residues: CASSLRGTGGPGYTF. Written as DNA, the CDR3 is TGTGCCAGCAGCTTAAGAGGGACAGGGGGCCCTGGCTACACCTTC.

The chain joins TRBV6-2 or TRBV6-3 to TRBJ2-2; D possibly corresponds to TRBD1 (5 bases). The CDR3 covers 14 residues. V lost 5 bases and J lost 2, with 9 bases in between. Germline values: CDR1 MNHEY, CDR2 SVGEGT. The CDR3 coding sequence is TGTGCCAGCAGTAAGACAGTAAACACCGGGGAGCTGTTTTTT. It translates to CASSKTVNTGELFF.

The chain links TRBV6-5 to TRBJ1-4, with D hard to call. Germline V gene sequence: CDR1 MNHEY, CDR2 SVGAGI. The CDR3 covers 15 residues. Between the trimmed V and J ends, which lost 6 bases and 6 bases, there was a span of 17 bases. The CDR3 is CASSLRSNRDEKLFF. In DNA form, the CDR3 reads TGTGCCAGCAGCCTCAGAAGCAACCGGGATGAAAAACTGTTTTTT.

This clone was picked up one time. The V and J genes are TRBV6-5 and TRBJ2-1; no definite D call. The V and J ends lost 7 bases and 0 bases respectively, with 7 bases between them. CDR1 is MNHEY and CDR2 is SVGAGI in the germline V gene. The CDR3 spans 13 residues. The CDR3: CASTQSSYNEQFF. The CDR3, as DNA: TGTGCCAGCACACAGAGCTCCTACAATGAGCAGTTCTTC.

The chain has TRBV6-5 and TRBJ1-5, with 8 bases aligning to TRBD1. The CDR3 has 14 amino acids. The germline gives CDR1 MNHEY, CDR2 SVGAGI. V gave up 6 bases and J gave up 3 bases; unmatched junction bases: 4. The CDR3, as DNA: TGTGCCAGCAGAGACAGGGGTACCAATCAGCCCCAGCATTTT. Protein product: CASRDRGTNQPQHF.

This CDR3 is CASSLLTGRTSGEVGEQYF. In DNA, the CDR3 is TGTGCCAGCAGCCTACTGACAGGACGGACTAGCGGGGAGGTCGGCGAGCAGTACTTC. The chain uses TRBV5-6 and TRBJ2-7; TRBD2 matches 12 bases. The CDR3 loop spans 19 amino acids. Germline trimming cut 4 bases from V and 6 bases from J; bases unmatched to any gene: 20. Looked up from germline, CDR1 is SGHDT and CDR2 is YYEEEE.

This clone was detected only a few times. The chain couples TRBV9 to TRBJ2-2, with 9 nucleotides matching TRBD2. Germline V gene sequence: CDR1 SGDLS, CDR2 YYNGEE. This CDR3 has 15 amino acids. The V segment lost 3 bases and the J segment 5 bases; nucleotides outside the gene matches: 5. The CDR3: CASSASGKNTGELFF. The CDR3 DNA sequence: TGTGCCAGCAGCGCTAGCGGGAAAAATACCGGGGAGCTGTTTTTT. The full variable domain, in which reference TRBV9 and TRBJ2-2 provide the parts outside the CDR3, is DSGVTQTPKHLITATGQRVTLRCSPRSGDLSVYWYQQSLDQGLQFLIQYYNGEERAKGNILERFSAQQFPDLHSELNLSSLELGDSALYFCASSASGKNTGELFFGEGSRLTVL.

This clone appeared a few times. The chain employs TRBV7-2 and TRBJ2-5; TRBD2 matches 11 bases. This CDR3 comprises 15 residues. Germline loops: CDR1 SGHTA, CDR2 FQGNSA. The V gene end was trimmed by 4 bases and the J gene end by 4 bases; junction bases not matched to a gene: 5. CDR3 protein: CASSSSGGHLETQYF. In DNA, the CDR3 is TGTGCCAGCAGCTCTAGCGGGGGGCACCTAGAGACCCAGTACTTC. Variable domain in full (rest from reference TRBV7-2 and TRBJ2-5): GAGVSQSPSNKVTEKGKDVELRCDPISGHTALYWYRQSLGQGLEFLIYFQGNSAPDKSGLPSDRFSAERTGGSVSTLTIQRTQQEDSAVYLCASSSSGGHLETQYFGPGTRLLVL.

In this sample, this clone turned up once. The genes are TRBV18 and TRBJ2-5, with TRBD2 as a possible D gene (6 bases). The CDR3 totals 14 residues. V was shortened by 3 bases and J by 3 bases, with 11 bases between the two germline ends. The germline gives CDR1 KGHSH, CDR2 LQKENI. CDR3 residues: CASSPGLNEETQYF. The CDR3 nucleotides read TGTGCCAGCTCACCCGGACTAAACGAAGAGACCCAGTACTTC.

The rearrangement joins TRBV19 to TRBJ2-1; 7 bases align to TRBD2. V lost 4 bases, J lost 3 bases, and 3 bases stayed unmatched. The germline V gene encodes CDR1 LNHDA and CDR2 SQIVND (reference sequence). This CDR3 is 14 amino acids long. The CDR3 nucleotides read TGTGCCAGTAGTACCTTAGCGGGCTACAATGAGCAGTTCTTC. This gives the protein CASSTLAGYNEQFF.

The rearrangement joins TRBV6-2 or TRBV6-3 to TRBJ2-5; 10 nucleotides align to TRBD1. The CDR3 is 16 amino acids. V lost 5 bases and J lost 4; bases outside the gene matches: 10. From germline, CDR1 is MNHEY and CDR2 SVGEGT. The CDR3 region is CASSPGTGAMGETQYF. The CDR3 DNA sequence: TGTGCCAGCAGTCCCGGGACAGGGGCGATGGGAGAGACCCAGTACTTC.

V is TRBV7-9 and J is TRBJ2-1, with 8 bases lining up with TRBD1. Trimming cost V 2 bases and J 3 bases; bases outside gene matches: 3. From germline, CDR1 is SEHNR and CDR2 FQNEAQ (reference sequence). This CDR3 spans 15 amino acids. CDR3 coding DNA: TGTGCCAGCAGCTTAAGAGGGACAGGCTACAATGAGCAGTTCTTC. Protein sequence: CASSLRGTGYNEQFF.

The V and J genes are TRBV5-1 and TRBJ1-1; D may be TRBD1 (6 bases). The V gene lost 0 bases and the J gene lost 1 base, with 10 bases spanning the gap. Germline V gene data show CDR1 as SGHRS and CDR2 as YFSETQ. The CDR3 has 15 residues. CDR3 sequence: CASSLAGQRNTEAFF. DNA for the CDR3: TGCGCCAGCAGCTTGGCCGGACAGAGGAACACTGAAGCTTTCTTT.

The table lists this clone with a few counts. This CDR3 is missing its conserved last phenylalanine or tryptophan, likely due to a read error. The DNA is omitted, as the CDR3 cannot be located on it reliably, and the CDR3 follows TCRdb's listing. The chain links TRBV5-8 to TRBJ1-2. Germline lookup yields CDR1 SGHTS and CDR2 YDEGEE. The CDR3 spans 11 residues, counting both ends. The CDR3: CASSLGERALV.

The chain uses TRBV29-1 and TRBJ2-1; 8 bases match TRBD1. In germline, CDR1 is SQVTM, CDR2 ANQGSEA. The CDR3 length is 12 residues. V shed 5 bases, J shed 9 bases, and the junction held 6 bases outside the gene matches. This CDR3 is CSVNRQGSEQFF. The CDR3 DNA follows: TGCAGCGTTAACCGACAGGGGTCTGAGCAGTTCTTC.

This clone was observed once. The chain joins TRBV5-4 to TRBJ1-2; 10 bases map to TRBD1. Germline CDR1 is SGHNT and CDR2 is YYREEE (reference sequence). CDR3 size: 15 residues. After removal of 0 bases from V and 7 bases from J, the junction contained 6 bases not matched to a gene. The CDR3 loop is CASSLAGDRGGGYTF. DNA for the CDR3: TGTGCCAGCAGCTTGGCGGGGGACAGGGGCGGTGGCTACACCTTC.

The chain carries TRBV4-3 and TRBJ1-2; possible D gene TRBD1, 5 bases. This CDR3 contains 15 residues. From germline, CDR1 is LGHNA and CDR2 YSLEER. V was shortened by 1 base and J by 4 bases, with 13 bases between the two germline ends. CDR3 loop: CASSQGVGDTYGYTF. DNA of the CDR3: TGCGCCAGCAGCCAAGGGGTAGGGGATACCTATGGCTACACCTTC.

The rearrangement uses TRBV9 and TRBJ2-1, with D perhaps matching TRBD2 (5 bases). Germline CDR1 reads SGDLS; CDR2 reads YYNGEE. Trimming took off 4 bases at V and 7 bases at J, with 21 bases between the two ends. The CDR3 is made up of 16 amino acids. The CDR3 spells CASSSQIGVYQNEQFF. CDR3 DNA: TGTGCCAGCAGCTCTCAAATCGGGGTCTACCAAAATGAGCAGTTCTTC. Based on the CDR3 plus reference TRBV9 and TRBJ2-1, the full variable domain is DSGVTQTPKHLITATGQRVTLRCSPRSGDLSVYWYQQSLDQGLQFLIQYYNGEERAKGNILERFSAQQFPDLHSELNLSSLELGDSALYFCASSSQIGVYQNEQFFGPGTRLTVL.

V and J are TRBV5-1 and TRBJ2-5; TRBD1 matches 11 bases. The germline V gene encodes CDR1 SGHRS and CDR2 YFSETQ. The CDR3 has 14 residues. V shed 3 bases, J shed 4 bases, and the junction held 2 bases outside the gene matches. The CDR3 nucleotides read TGCGCCAGCAGCTGGACAGGGGGCGGAGAGACCCAGTACTTC. Amino acid sequence: CASSWTGGGETQYF.

The chain recombines TRBV11-2 with TRBJ2-3; no definite D call. CDR1 SGHAT and CDR2 FQNNGV come from the germline V gene. Trimming cost V 1 base and J 1 base, with 12 bases left between them. This CDR3 spans 16 amino acids. The CDR3 DNA reads TGTGCCAGCAGCTTAGTGGCAGAACACCGCACAGATACGCAGTATTTT. Its protein is CASSLVAEHRTDTQYF.

V gene TRBV30 combines with J gene TRBJ1-2; no firm D call. V was clipped by 2 bases and J by 0 bases, with 10 bases between them. In germline, CDR1 is GTSNPN, CDR2 SVGIG (reference sequence). The CDR3 consists of 14 residues. The CDR3 protein is CAWSSEVANYGYTF. The DNA of the CDR3 is TGTGCCTGGAGTTCGGAGGTCGCTAACTATGGCTACACCTTC. The complete variable domain, with remaining parts taken from reference TRBV30 and TRBJ1-2, reads SQTIHQWPATLVQPVGSPLSLECTVEGTSNPNLYWYRQAAGRGLQLLFYSVGIGQISSEVPQNLSASRPQDRQFILSSKKLLLSDSGFYLCAWSSEVANYGYTFGSGTRLTVV.